The 2 T cell receptor beta chains reported below all come from one sample, sequenced in a study of cytomegalovirus exposure and HLA in healthy donors. Both 60 Vbeta primers and 13 Jbeta primers went into the PCR. TCRdb's copy holds only in-frame clones and misses some; the assay was immunoSEQ multiplex PCR. The profile shows 150,000 to 200,000 clones, 60% to 80% of them singletons. Source material: PBMCs. The source of these receptors is a man aged 40-55 years in good health and CMV-seronegative.

The gene calls are TRBV29-1 and TRBJ1-5, with D uncertain. The CDR3 extends over 12 amino acids. Germline CDR1 SQVTM, CDR2 ANQGSEA. Trimming removed 7 bases at V and 0 bases at J, with 7 bases between. This CDR3 is CSATYSNQPQHF. CDR3 nucleotide sequence: TGCAGCGCAACATATAGCAATCAGCCCCAGCATTTT.

The chain combines TRBV19 with TRBJ1-1; D unclear. Trimming removed 7 bases from V and 6 bases from J, with 15 bases in between. The CDR3 sequence is 13 residues long. From germline, CDR1 is LNHDA and CDR2 SQIVND (reference sequence). Written as DNA, the CDR3 is TGTGCCAGTAAGGTGACACCTACATCTGAAGCTTTCTTT. This sequence encodes CASKVTPTSEAFF.